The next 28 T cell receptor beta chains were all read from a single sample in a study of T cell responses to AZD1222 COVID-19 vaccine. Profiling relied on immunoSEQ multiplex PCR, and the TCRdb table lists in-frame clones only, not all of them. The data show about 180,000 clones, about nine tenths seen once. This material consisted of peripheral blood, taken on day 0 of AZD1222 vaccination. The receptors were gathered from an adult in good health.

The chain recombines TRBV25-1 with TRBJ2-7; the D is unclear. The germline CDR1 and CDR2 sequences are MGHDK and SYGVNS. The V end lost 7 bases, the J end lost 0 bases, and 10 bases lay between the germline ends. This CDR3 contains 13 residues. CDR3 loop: CASTGSPSYEQYF. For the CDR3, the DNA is TGTGCCAGCACTGGGTCCCCCTCCTACGAGCAGTACTTC.

CDR3: CASSPEGQANTEAFF. The CDR3 bases are TGTGCCAGCAGCCCTGAGGGGCAGGCGAACACTGAAGCTTTCTTT. The chain recombines TRBV13 with TRBJ1-1; tentative D call: TRBD1 (5 bases). Trimming removed 5 bases at V and 1 base at J, with 14 bases between. Per germline, CDR1 PRHDT and CDR2 FYEKMQ (reference sequence). This CDR3 region has 15 residues.

The CDR3 here is CASSSSHEQFF. The DNA of the CDR3 is TGCGCCAGCAGCTCCTCCCATGAGCAGTTCTTC. The chain employs TRBV5-1 and TRBJ2-1; no clear D gene. Per germline, CDR1 SGHRS and CDR2 YFSETQ. V was trimmed by 3 bases and J by 8 bases, leaving 6 bases between them. The length of the CDR3 is 11 residues.

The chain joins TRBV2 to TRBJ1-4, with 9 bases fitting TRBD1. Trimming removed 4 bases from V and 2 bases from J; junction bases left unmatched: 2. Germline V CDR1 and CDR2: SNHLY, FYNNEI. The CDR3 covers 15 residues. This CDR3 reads CASSGQGGTNEKLFF. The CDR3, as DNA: TGTGCCAGCAGTGGACAGGGGGGGACTAATGAAAAACTGTTTTTT.

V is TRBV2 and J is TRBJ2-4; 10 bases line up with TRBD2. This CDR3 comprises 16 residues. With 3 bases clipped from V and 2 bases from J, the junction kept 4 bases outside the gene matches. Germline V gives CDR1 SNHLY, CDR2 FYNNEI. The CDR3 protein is CASSDPTSGPKNIQYF. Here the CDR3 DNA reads TGTGCCAGCAGTGATCCGACTAGCGGGCCCAAAAACATTCAGTACTTC.

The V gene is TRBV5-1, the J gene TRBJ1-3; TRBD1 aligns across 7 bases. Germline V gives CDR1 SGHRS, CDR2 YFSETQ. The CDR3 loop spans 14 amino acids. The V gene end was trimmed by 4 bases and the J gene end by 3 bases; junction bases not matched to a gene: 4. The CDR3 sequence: CASSEGAGGNTIYF. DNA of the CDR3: TGCGCCAGCAGCGAGGGGGCCGGTGGAAACACCATATATTTT.

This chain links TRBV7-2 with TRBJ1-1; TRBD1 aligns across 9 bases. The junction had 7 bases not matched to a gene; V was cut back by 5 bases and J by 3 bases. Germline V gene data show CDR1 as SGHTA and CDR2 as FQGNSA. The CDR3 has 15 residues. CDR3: CASSLGQGSYTEAFF. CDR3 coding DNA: TGTGCCAGCAGCCTGGGACAGGGATCTTACACTGAAGCTTTCTTT. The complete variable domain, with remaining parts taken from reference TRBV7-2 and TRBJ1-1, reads GAGVSQSPSNKVTEKGKDVELRCDPISGHTALYWYRQSLGQGLEFLIYFQGNSAPDKSGLPSDRFSAERTGGSVSTLTIQRTQQEDSAVYLCASSLGQGSYTEAFFGQGTRLTVV.

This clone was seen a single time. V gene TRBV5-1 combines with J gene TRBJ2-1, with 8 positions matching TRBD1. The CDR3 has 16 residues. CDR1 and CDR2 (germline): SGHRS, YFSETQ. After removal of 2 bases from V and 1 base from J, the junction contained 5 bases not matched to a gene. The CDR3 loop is CASSLQGVISYNEQFF. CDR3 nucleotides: TGCGCCAGCAGCTTACAGGGGGTTATTTCCTACAATGAGCAGTTCTTC.

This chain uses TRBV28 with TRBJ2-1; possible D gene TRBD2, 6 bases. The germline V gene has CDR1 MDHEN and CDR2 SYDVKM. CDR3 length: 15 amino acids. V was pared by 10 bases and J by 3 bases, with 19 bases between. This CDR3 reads CATVPGGVIYNEQFF. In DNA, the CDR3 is TGTGCCACCGTCCCTGGCGGGGTCATCTACAATGAGCAGTTCTTC. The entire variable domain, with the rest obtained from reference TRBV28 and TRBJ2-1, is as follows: DVKVTQSSRYLVKRTGEKVFLECVQDMDHENMFWYRQDPGLGLRLIYFSYDVKMKEKGDIPEGYSVSREKKERFSLILESASTNQTSMYLCATVPGGVIYNEQFFGPGTRLTVL.

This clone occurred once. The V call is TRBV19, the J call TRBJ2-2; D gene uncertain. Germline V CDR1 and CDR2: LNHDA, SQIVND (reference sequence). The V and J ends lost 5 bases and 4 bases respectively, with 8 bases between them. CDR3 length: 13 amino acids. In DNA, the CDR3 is TGTGCCAGTAGTTGGGAAGGCACCGGGGAGCTGTTTTTT. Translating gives CASSWEGTGELFF.

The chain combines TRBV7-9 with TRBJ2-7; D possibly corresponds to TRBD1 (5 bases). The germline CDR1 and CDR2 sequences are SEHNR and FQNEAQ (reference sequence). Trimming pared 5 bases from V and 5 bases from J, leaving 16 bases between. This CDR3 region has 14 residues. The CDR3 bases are TGTGCCAGCAGCCAGACAGTGACCAGGGACGAGCAGTACTTC. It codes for CASSQTVTRDEQYF. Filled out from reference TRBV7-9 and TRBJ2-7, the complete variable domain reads DTGVSQNPRHKITKRGQNVTFRCDPISEHNRLYWYRQTLGQGPEFLTYFQNEAQLEKSRLLSDRFSAERPKGSFSTLEIQRTEQGDSAMYLCASSQTVTRDEQYFGPGTRLTVT.

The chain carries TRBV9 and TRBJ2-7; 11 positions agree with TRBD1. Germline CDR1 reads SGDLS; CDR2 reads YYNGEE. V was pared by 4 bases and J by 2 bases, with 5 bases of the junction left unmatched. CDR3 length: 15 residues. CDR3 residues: CASSKGQGAAYEQYF. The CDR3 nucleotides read TGTGCCAGCAGCAAAGGACAGGGGGCGGCCTACGAGCAGTACTTC. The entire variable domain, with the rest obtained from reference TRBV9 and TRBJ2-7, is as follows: DSGVTQTPKHLITATGQRVTLRCSPRSGDLSVYWYQQSLDQGLQFLIQYYNGEERAKGNILERFSAQQFPDLHSELNLSSLELGDSALYFCASSKGQGAAYEQYFGPGTRLTVT.

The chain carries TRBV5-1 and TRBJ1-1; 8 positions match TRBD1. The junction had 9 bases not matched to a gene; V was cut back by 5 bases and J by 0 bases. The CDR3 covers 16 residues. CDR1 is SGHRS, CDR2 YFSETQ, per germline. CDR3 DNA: TGCGCCAGCAGACAAACAGGGGGGATCATGAACACTGAAGCTTTCTTT. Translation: CASRQTGGIMNTEAFF.

The DNA for the CDR3 is TGTGCCAGCAGCAAAGAAGGGGGGCGAAAGGGTCCTGAGCAGTTCTTC. It encodes CASSKEGGRKGPEQFF. J is TRBJ2-1 and V is TRBV21-1. TRBV21-1 is a listed pseudogene. This CDR3 is 16 amino acids long.

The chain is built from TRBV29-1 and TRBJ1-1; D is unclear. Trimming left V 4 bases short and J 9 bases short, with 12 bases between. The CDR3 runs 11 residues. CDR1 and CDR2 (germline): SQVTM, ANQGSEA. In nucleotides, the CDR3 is TGCAGCGTTGTGTTCGGAGTGAAAGCTTTCTTT. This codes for CSVVFGVKAFF.

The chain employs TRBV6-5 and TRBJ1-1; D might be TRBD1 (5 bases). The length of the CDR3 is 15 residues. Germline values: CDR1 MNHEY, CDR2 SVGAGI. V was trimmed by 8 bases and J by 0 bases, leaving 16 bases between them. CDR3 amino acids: CASADWDSMNTEAFF. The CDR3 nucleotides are TGTGCCAGCGCCGATTGGGACTCTATGAACACTGAAGCTTTCTTT.

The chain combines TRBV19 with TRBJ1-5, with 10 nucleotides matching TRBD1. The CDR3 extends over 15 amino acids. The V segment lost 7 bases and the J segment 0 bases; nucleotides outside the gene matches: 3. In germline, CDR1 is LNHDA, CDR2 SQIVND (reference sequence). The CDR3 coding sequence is TGTGCCAGTACCCGGGACAGGGGTAGCAATCAGCCCCAGCATTTT. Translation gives CASTRDRGSNQPQHF.

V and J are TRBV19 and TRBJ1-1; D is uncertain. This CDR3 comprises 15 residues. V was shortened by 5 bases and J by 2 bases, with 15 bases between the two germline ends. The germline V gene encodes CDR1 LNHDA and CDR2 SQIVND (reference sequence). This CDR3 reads CASSYGTAPNTEAFF. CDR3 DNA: TGTGCCAGTAGTTATGGAACAGCCCCTAACACTGAAGCTTTCTTT.

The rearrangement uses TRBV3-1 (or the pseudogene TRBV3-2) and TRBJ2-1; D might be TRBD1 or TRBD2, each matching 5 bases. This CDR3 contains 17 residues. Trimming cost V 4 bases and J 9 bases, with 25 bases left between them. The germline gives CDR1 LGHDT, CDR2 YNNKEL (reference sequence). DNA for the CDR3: TGTGCCAGCAGCCCCCCCCGGGGCCTGGGGCACACATCTGAGCAGTTCTTC. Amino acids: CASSPPRGLGHTSEQFF.

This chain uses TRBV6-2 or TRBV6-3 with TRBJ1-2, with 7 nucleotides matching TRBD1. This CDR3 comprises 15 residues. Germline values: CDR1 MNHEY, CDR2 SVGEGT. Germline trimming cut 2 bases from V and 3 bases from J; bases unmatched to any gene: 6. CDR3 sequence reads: CASSYVARGDYGYTF. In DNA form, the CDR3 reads TGTGCCAGCAGTTACGTCGCCAGGGGGGACTATGGCTACACCTTC.

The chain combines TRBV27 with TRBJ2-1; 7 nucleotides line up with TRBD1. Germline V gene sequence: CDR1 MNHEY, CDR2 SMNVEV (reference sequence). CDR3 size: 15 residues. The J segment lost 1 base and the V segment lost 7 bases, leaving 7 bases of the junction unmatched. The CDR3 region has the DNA TGTGCCAGCAATATACCGGGACAGTCCTACAATGAGCAGTTCTTC. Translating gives CASNIPGQSYNEQFF.

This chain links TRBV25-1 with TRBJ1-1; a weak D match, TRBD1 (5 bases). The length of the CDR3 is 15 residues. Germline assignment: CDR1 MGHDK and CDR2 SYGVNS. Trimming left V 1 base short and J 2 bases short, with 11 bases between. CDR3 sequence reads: CASSEFGGGNTEAFF. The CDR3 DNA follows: TGTGCCAGCAGTGAATTTGGGGGGGGAAACACTGAAGCTTTCTTT.

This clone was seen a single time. The CDR3 nucleotides are TGCAGTGCCGCCCCGGGAAGCGGCTACACCTTC. This codes for CSAAPGSGYTF. The rearrangement uses TRBV20-1 and TRBJ1-2; D gene unclear. From germline, CDR1 is DFQATT and CDR2 SNEGSKA (reference sequence). Trimming pared 6 bases from V and 8 bases from J, leaving 13 bases between. This CDR3 region has 11 residues.

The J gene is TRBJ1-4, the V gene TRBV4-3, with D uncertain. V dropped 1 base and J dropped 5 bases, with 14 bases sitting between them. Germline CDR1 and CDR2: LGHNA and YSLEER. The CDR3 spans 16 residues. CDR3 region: CASSQAPREGNEKLFF. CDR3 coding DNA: TGCGCCAGCAGCCAAGCTCCGCGGGAAGGGAATGAAAAACTGTTTTTT.

In DNA form, the CDR3 reads TGTGCCAGCAGCCGAGAGACCGGGACCCGAGGGAACACTGAAGCTTTCTTT. Translation: CASSRETGTRGNTEAFF. V usage is TRBV7-9 and J usage is TRBJ1-1; TRBD1 is a possible D gene (5 bases). CDR3 length equals 17 residues. V lost 5 bases to trimming and J lost 1 base, with 20 bases between them. Germline CDR1 reads SEHNR; CDR2 reads FQNEAQ (reference sequence).

The CDR3 coding sequence is TGTGCCAGCAGTTTGGAGGGGACAGCACCCTATAGCAATCAGCCCCAGCATTTT. This encodes CASSLEGTAPYSNQPQHF. The rearrangement joins TRBV27 to TRBJ1-5; TRBD1 aligns across 7 bases. The germline gives CDR1 MNHEY, CDR2 SMNVEV (reference sequence). This CDR3 contains 18 residues. The ends lost 3 bases at V and 0 bases at J; junction bases unmatched: 11.

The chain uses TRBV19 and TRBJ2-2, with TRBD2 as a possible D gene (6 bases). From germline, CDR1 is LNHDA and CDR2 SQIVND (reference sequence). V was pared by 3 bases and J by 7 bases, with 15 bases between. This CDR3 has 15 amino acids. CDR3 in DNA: TGTGCCAGTAGTATTCTCGGAGGGCCTGTCGGGGAGCTGTTTTTT. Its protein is CASSILGGPVGELFF. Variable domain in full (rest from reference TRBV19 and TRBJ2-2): DGGITQSPKYLFRKEGQNVTLSCEQNLNHDAMYWYRQDPGQGLRLIYYSQIVNDFQKGDIAEGYSVSREKKESFPLTVTSAQKNPTAFYLCASSILGGPVGELFFGEGSRLTVL.

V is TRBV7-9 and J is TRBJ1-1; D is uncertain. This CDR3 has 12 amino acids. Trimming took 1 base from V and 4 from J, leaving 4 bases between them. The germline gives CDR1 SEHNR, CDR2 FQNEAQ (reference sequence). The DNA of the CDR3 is TGTGCCAGCAGCTTAGGCATCACTGAAGCTTTCTTT. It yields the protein CASSLGITEAFF.